The subject of this entry is one T cell receptor (beta chain). This CDR3 is built from 13 residues. The germline gives CDR1 SGHRS, CDR2 YFSETQ. Trimming left V 6 bases short and J 2 bases short, with 11 bases between. Each CDR3 protein gets one entry after TCRdb re-called the 5' RACE reads with MiXCR. The repertoire holds more than 40,000 distinct CDR3 sequences, approximately 22% seen once, with less than 9% in the top ten. This sample was taken from a study of spatial heterogeneity in lung cancer. Time point described: blood at routine non-recurrence follow-up after resection. Tumor, nontumor lung or frozen PBMC supplied whole RNA, sequenced without sorting.

V gene TRBV5-1 combines with J gene TRBJ2-5, with D unresolved. The TCR comes from a female donor with early-stage non-small cell lung cancer. The sample in question was PBMCs, obtained at follow-up. CDR3 in DNA: TGCGCCAGCAAACTTACCGGGCAAGAGACCCAGTACTTC. As protein: CASKLTGQETQYF.